One and the same sample provided the 17 T cell receptor beta chains below, sequenced in a study of regulatory T cells in long-lasting Graves disease. Documented time point: persistent/refractory GD, antithyroid drugs over 5 years with positive TRAb. PBMC-extracted RNA yielded the TCR library. Arm-PCR of CDR3 regions with iRepertoire HTBI primers generated TCR beta libraries. TCRdb re-called the multiplex PCR reads through MiXCR, storing one row per CDR3 protein. The sample records hundreds of thousands of distinct CDR3 sequences, around 20% being singletons. The sequencing used peripheral blood mononuclear cells (PBMCs), collected when the disease was refractory, from a patient treated with antithyroid drugs. Receptor source: a female donor with Graves disease.

This clonotype appeared many times. The chain combines TRBV18 with TRBJ2-4; D unresolved. The germline V gene encodes CDR1 KGHSH and CDR2 LQKENI. V was pared by 0 bases and J by 7 bases, with 10 bases between. The CDR3 has 14 amino acids. The CDR3 loop is CASSPPVDRNIQYF. CDR3 DNA sequence: TGTGCCAGCTCACCACCGGTAGATCGGAACATTCAGTACTTC.

V gene TRBV20-1 combines with J gene TRBJ2-7; 12 bases line up with TRBD1. V lost 3 bases, J lost 12 bases, and 6 bases stayed unmatched. The CDR3 spans 12 residues. Per the germline V gene, CDR1 is DFQATT and CDR2 is SNEGSKA (reference sequence). CDR3 nucleotides: TGCAGTGCTAGGGGACAGGGGGCACTCGGGTACTTC. Residues: CSARGQGALGYF.

This clonotype was detected many times. This chain joins TRBV20-1 and TRBJ2-7; 10 nucleotides line up with TRBD2. CDR3 length: 14 amino acids. V shed 1 base, J shed 6 bases, and the junction held 6 bases outside the gene matches. CDR1 and CDR2 from the germline V gene are DFQATT and SNEGSKA (reference sequence). CDR3 nucleotides: TGCAGTGCTAGAGGATCGGGACTAGCGACCGAGCAGTACTTC. Residues: CSARGSGLATEQYF.

The CDR3, as DNA: TGTGCCAGCAGCCAAGAAGTTCCAGGGTGGTATGAGCAGTTCTTC. Its protein is CASSQEVPGWYEQFF. The chain couples TRBV4-2 to TRBJ2-1, with D possibly being TRBD1 (5 bases). The V end was cut by 0 bases, the J end by 8 bases, with 14 bases between. CDR1 is LGHNA, CDR2 YNFKEQ, per germline. The CDR3 is made up of 15 amino acids.

This clonotype has a count of ten or more. The V gene is TRBV10-3, the J gene TRBJ2-5; 10 bases match TRBD2. The V segment lost 6 bases and the J segment 3 bases; nucleotides outside the gene matches: 4. The germline gives CDR1 ENHRY, CDR2 SYGVKD. This CDR3 is 14 amino acids long. The CDR3 DNA reads as TGTGCCATCAGCGCCGGACTAGCGGAAGAGACCCAGTACTTC. Translating gives CAISAGLAEETQYF.

Many counts were recorded for this clonotype. The V gene is TRBV5-8, the J gene TRBJ1-2, with unresolved D. Germline V CDR1 and CDR2: SGHTS, YDEGEE. The CDR3 is made up of 10 amino acids. V dropped 2 bases and J dropped 10 bases, with 6 bases sitting between them. The CDR3 sequence is CASSFPLYTF. CDR3 DNA: TGTGCCAGCAGCTTCCCCCTCTACACCTTC.

This clonotype has at least ten counts. V usage is TRBV7-2 and J usage is TRBJ1-2, with D possibly being TRBD1 (5 bases). The CDR3 length is 14 residues. CDR1 SGHTA and CDR2 FQGNSA come from the germline V gene. The V end was cut by 1 base, the J end by 5 bases, with 11 bases between. The CDR3, as DNA: TGTGCCAGCAGCTTAGTTGGGGCAGAGTATGGCTACACCTTC. Its translation: CASSLVGAEYGYTF.

The table lists this clonotype with many counts. The chain is built from TRBV2 and TRBJ2-7, with D perhaps TRBD1 (6 bases). Trimming took 4 bases from V and 7 from J, leaving 17 bases between them. Germline V lookup: CDR1 SNHLY, CDR2 FYNNEI. The CDR3 covers 14 residues. CDR3 DNA: TGTGCCAGCAGTGGTTGGGACACCTCACGGGAGCAGTACTTC. As protein: CASSGWDTSREQYF.

This clonotype came up many times. DNA for the CDR3: TGTGCCAGCAGTCCCATCCTGGGGGCCCCCGCACCCCTCCACTTT. It yields the protein CASSPILGAPAPLHF. V and J are TRBV12-3 or TRBV12-4 and TRBJ1-6, with D possibly being TRBD1 (6 bases). Trimming removed 5 bases at V and 11 bases at J, with 19 bases between. The CDR3 loop spans 15 amino acids.

The chain recombines TRBV28 with TRBJ1-1; D call uncertain. Deletions cut 11 bases from V and 7 bases from J, with 14 bases between. CDR3 length equals 11 residues. Germline values: CDR1 MDHEN, CDR2 SYDVKM. For the CDR3, the DNA is TGTGCCTTGAGGATCCGAGGTGAAGCTTTCTTT. It yields the protein CALRIRGEAFF. Together with reference TRBV28 and TRBJ1-1, the CDR3 gives the full variable domain: DVKVTQSSRYLVKRTGEKVFLECVQDMDHENMFWYRQDPGLGLRLIYFSYDVKMKEKGDIPEGYSVSREKKERFSLILESASTNQTSMYLCALRIRGEAFFGQGTRLTVV.

This clonotype was seen only a few times. This chain uses TRBV20-1 with TRBJ1-5; 8 nucleotides align to TRBD1. J lost 7 bases, V lost 6 bases, and 8 bases had no gene match. CDR1 is DFQATT, CDR2 SNEGSKA, per germline (reference sequence). The CDR3 spans 13 residues. Here the CDR3 reads CSALPGGRQPQHF. The CDR3, as DNA: TGCAGTGCCCTGCCAGGGGGCAGGCAGCCCCAGCATTTT.

This clonotype was observed many times. CDR3 bases: TGTGCCAGCAGTGAGAATATAGCGGGAGGCTACAATGAGCAGTTCTTC. Translating gives CASSENIAGGYNEQFF. This chain joins TRBV6-1 and TRBJ2-1, with 10 bases identical to TRBD2. CDR1 is MNHNS and CDR2 is SASEGT in the germline V gene. The CDR3 contains 16 residues. The V and J ends lost 3 bases and 3 bases, in that order; junction bases with no gene match: 5.

As regards this clonotype: It is likely a read error: a sequence one base away is far more abundant. The chain uses TRBV12-3 or TRBV12-4 and TRBJ1-2, with 9 nucleotides matching TRBD1. The V gene end was trimmed by 8 bases and the J gene end by 8 bases; junction bases not matched to a gene: 9. This CDR3 comprises 13 residues. The CDR3 DNA follows: TGTGCCAGCGCTGGACAGGGGTTAGGCGGCTACACCTTC. This gives the protein CASAGQGLGGYTF.

There are a few counts of this clonotype. The genes are TRBV7-6 and TRBJ2-7; D possibly uses TRBD1 or TRBD2 (5 bases each). This CDR3 has 14 residues. Germline assignment: CDR1 SGHVS and CDR2 FNYEAQ. The ends were cut back, 5 bases at V and 1 base at J, with 12 bases in the middle. Here the CDR3 reads CASSMGPGSYEQYF. DNA for the CDR3: TGTGCCAGCAGCATGGGACCGGGTTCCTACGAGCAGTACTTC.

The rearrangement joins TRBV7-3 to TRBJ2-2, with unresolved D. The CDR3 has 16 amino acids. V was cut by 1 base and J by 2 bases, with 11 bases left in between. The germline V gene encodes CDR1 SGHTA and CDR2 FQGTGA. The CDR3 DNA reads as TGTGCCAGCAGCTTAAACTCGCCGATTAACACCGGGGAGCTGTTTTTT. Translated: CASSLNSPINTGELFF.

This clonotype occurred many times. This chain connects TRBV20-1 to TRBJ1-2; 11 bases are a match to TRBD1. There are 13 residues in the CDR3. Trimming cost V 6 bases and J 8 bases; bases outside gene matches: 8. Germline CDR1 DFQATT, CDR2 SNEGSKA (reference sequence). The CDR3 DNA sequence: TGCAGTGCGCGGCCGGGACAGGGGGGAGGCTACACCTTC. Encoded protein: CSARPGQGGGYTF.

The J gene is TRBJ2-5, the V gene TRBV20-1; 11 bases agree with TRBD2. The CDR3 has 17 residues. The junction had 17 bases not matched to a gene; V was cut back by 6 bases and J by 5 bases. Germline-derived CDR1 and CDR2 are DFQATT and SNEGSKA (reference sequence). CDR3 sequence (DNA): TGCAGTGCCACAACTAGCGGGAGCGTAGTGTCAATGGAGACCCAGTACTTC. It is translated as CSATTSGSVVSMETQYF.